The following is a TCR beta chain sequence with its context. Antigen specificity is unknown. The data were produced by immunoSEQ multiplex PCR, yet TCRdb's version contains in-frame clones alone and is incomplete. This table has more than 200,000 clones, roughly 74% appearing once. This sample is part of a study of cytotoxic CD8 clonotypes in ibrutinib-treated CLL. In the study overall: Productive templates per sample averaged roughly 270,000; productive rearrangements, 94,082. Findings and limits, study-wide: Patients had baseline clonality above age-matched healthy donors, and this clonality moved with circulating CD8+ T-cell counts.

The CDR3 runs to 17 residues. J lost 4 bases, V lost 3 bases, and 14 bases had no gene match. Germline assignment: CDR1 SGHRS and CDR2 YFSETQ. The material was PBMCs, obtained after 24 months of ibrutinib treatment. The TCR sequence derives from a human donor with chronic lymphocytic leukemia. J is TRBJ2-3 and V is TRBV5-1; 7 bases match TRBD2. The CDR3 reads CASSYDGAGSSPDTQYF. CDR3 coding DNA: TGCGCCAGCAGCTACGACGGAGCGGGATCTTCTCCAGATACGCAGTATTTT. Combining the CDR3 with reference TRBV5-1 and TRBJ2-3 gives the whole variable domain KAGVTQTPRYLIKTRGQQVTLSCSPISGHRSVSWYQQTPGQGLQFLFEYFSETQRNKGNFPGRFSGRQFSNSRSEMNVSTLELGDSALYLCASSYDGAGSSPDTQYFGPGTRLTVL.